Each of the 23 T cell receptor beta chains below was sequenced from the same sample in a study of regulatory T cells in long-lasting Graves disease. Specified time point: newly diagnosed GD, antithyroid drugs for less than 3 months. RNA from PBMCs was the source of the TCR library. To make TCR beta libraries, researchers used iRepertoire HTBI primers and Arm-PCR of CDR3 regions. TCRdb processed the multiplex PCR reads anew with MiXCR; each CDR3 protein has one entry. The table lists 450,000 to 500,000 distinct CDR3 sequences, roughly 16% of them singletons. The data also belong to a second study, concerning T cells in Graves' hyperthyroidism and ophthalmopathy.

Here the sequenced sample was peripheral blood mononuclear cells (PBMCs), taken at new diagnosis, from a patient treated with antithyroid drugs. Receptor source: a man aged 40-49 years with Graves disease.

This clonotype was counted a few times. The gene calls are TRBV9 and TRBJ2-4, with D possibly being TRBD1 (5 bases). Germline V gene sequence: CDR1 SGDLS, CDR2 YYNGEE. CDR3 length equals 14 residues. The V and J ends lost 2 bases and 2 bases respectively, with 8 bases between them. CDR3 residues: CASSVTGSKNIQYF. CDR3 DNA: TGTGCCAGCAGCGTTACAGGATCCAAAAACATTCAGTACTTC.

This clonotype was seen repeatedly, ten times or more. The chain couples TRBV12-3 or TRBV12-4 to TRBJ2-2; TRBD1 might be the D (5 bases). CDR3 length: 12 residues. Trimming took 4 bases from V and 6 from J, leaving 6 bases between them. The CDR3 spells CASSSGSGELFF. The CDR3 DNA is TGTGCCAGCAGTTCAGGGTCCGGGGAGCTGTTTTTT.

A few counts support this clonotype. The chain uses TRBV5-1 and TRBJ2-3, with 12 bases that match TRBD2. The CDR3 spans 17 residues. The junction had 10 bases not matched to a gene; V was cut back by 5 bases and J by 3 bases. The germline V gene encodes CDR1 SGHRS and CDR2 YFSETQ. The CDR3 region has the DNA TGCGCCAGCAGACGCGTGACTAGCGGGAGTATGACAGATACGCAGTATTTT. This encodes CASRRVTSGSMTDTQYF.

This chain links TRBV24-1 with TRBJ1-5; weak D call: TRBD1 (6 bases). The CDR3 runs to 16 residues. Germline CDR1 reads KGHDR; CDR2 reads SFDVKD. V lost 4 bases and J lost 1, with 13 bases in between. This CDR3 is CATSDVQGGSNQPQHF. In DNA form, the CDR3 reads TGTGCCACCAGTGACGTACAGGGTGGGAGCAATCAGCCCCAGCATTTT.

The V and J genes are TRBV7-3 and TRBJ2-2; 7 nucleotides align to TRBD2. Trimming removed 0 bases from V and 0 bases from J; junction bases left unmatched: 7. The CDR3 runs 18 residues. Germline CDR1 is SGHTA and CDR2 is FQGTGA. This CDR3 reads CASSLTGGQGPNTGELFF. The CDR3 coding sequence is TGTGCCAGCAGCTTAACGGGAGGGCAGGGACCGAACACCGGGGAGCTGTTTTTT. Full variable domain (missing parts from reference TRBV7-3 and TRBJ2-2): GAGVSQTPSNKVTEKGKYVELRCDPISGHTALYWYRQSLGQGPEFLIYFQGTGAADDSGLPNDRFFAVRPEGSVSTLKIQRTERGDSAVYLCASSLTGGQGPNTGELFFGEGSRLTVL.

The V and J genes are TRBV4-2 and TRBJ1-5; TRBD1 is a possible D gene (6 bases). Trimming shortened V by 1 base and J by 5 bases, and 12 bases separated the two germline ends. This CDR3 has 15 amino acids. Germline-derived CDR1 and CDR2 are LGHNA and YNFKEQ. For the CDR3, the DNA is TGTGCCAGCAGCCAAGTTGGGGGGGCGGATCAGCCCCAGCATTTT. This encodes CASSQVGGADQPQHF.

Comments on this clonotype: One base away lies a much larger clone, so this may be a sequencing read error. The chain couples TRBV27 to TRBJ2-3; D is undetermined. The V and J ends lost 3 bases and 2 bases respectively, with 6 bases between them. This CDR3 is 13 amino acids long. Germline CDR1 is MNHEY and CDR2 is SMNVEV (reference sequence). CDR3 coding DNA: TGTGCCAGCAGTTTGACCTTCACAGATACGCAGTATTTT. Its protein product is CASSLTFTDTQYF.

J is TRBJ1-2 and V is TRBV19, with unresolved D. The CDR3 extends over 13 amino acids. The V gene lost 3 bases and the J gene lost 1 base, with 6 bases spanning the gap. Looked up from germline, CDR1 is LNHDA and CDR2 is SQIVND (reference sequence). The CDR3 DNA sequence: TGTGCCAGTAGTATCAGGATTAACTATGGCTACACCTTC. Amino acids: CASSIRINYGYTF.

This clonotype was recorded a few times. This chain joins TRBV6-2 or TRBV6-3 and TRBJ2-6; possible D gene TRBD2, 5 bases. CDR1 and CDR2 from the germline V gene are MNHEY and SVGEGT. The CDR3 length is 15 residues. V shed 5 bases and J shed 4 bases, with 12 bases lying between them. CDR3 residues: CASSPPGSGANVLTF. CDR3 nucleotide sequence: TGTGCCAGCAGTCCCCCGGGATCCGGGGCCAACGTCCTGACTTTC.

This clonotype occurred many times. The genes are TRBV6-9 and TRBJ2-1; 14 bases align to TRBD2. This CDR3 region has 17 residues. The germline V gene encodes CDR1 MNHGY and CDR2 SVAAGI. Trimming cost V 3 bases and J 5 bases; bases outside gene matches: 6. CDR3 nucleotides: TGTGCCAGCAGTTACACTTCGGGACTAGCGGGAGACAATGAGCAGTTCTTC. Amino acids: CASSYTSGLAGDNEQFF.

In this sample, this clonotype turned up many times. This chain links TRBV2 with TRBJ1-5, with TRBD1 matching 9 bases. Germline CDR1 reads SNHLY; CDR2 reads FYNNEI. The CDR3 loop spans 15 amino acids. V was pared by 1 base and J by 6 bases, with 4 bases of the junction left unmatched. CDR3 bases: TGTGCCAGCAGTGAAGGGACAGGGGTCGGTCAGCCCCAGCATTTT. As protein: CASSEGTGVGQPQHF.

The sample holds a few counts of this clonotype. This may come from a read error, since a much larger clone is one base off. The rearrangement uses TRBV7-3 and TRBJ2-1; 10 nucleotides agree with TRBD1. Per germline, CDR1 SGHTA and CDR2 FQGTGA. Unmatched junction bases numbered 7, after V lost 6 bases and J lost 8 bases. CDR3 length equals 14 residues. The CDR3 loop is CASRPGQGTDEQFF. CDR3 DNA: TGTGCCAGCAGACCGGGACAGGGGACCGATGAGCAGTTCTTC.

The chain uses TRBV19 and TRBJ2-1; D gene ambiguous. The V gene lost 1 base and the J gene lost 0 bases, with 25 bases spanning the gap. Germline V gene data show CDR1 as LNHDA and CDR2 as SQIVND (reference sequence). This CDR3 spans 21 amino acids. The CDR3 sequence is CASSIGPHEGLKWSSYNEQFF. CDR3 DNA sequence: TGTGCCAGTAGTATAGGTCCCCATGAAGGCCTCAAATGGAGCTCCTACAATGAGCAGTTCTTC. Full variable domain (missing parts from reference TRBV19 and TRBJ2-1): DGGITQSPKYLFRKEGQNVTLSCEQNLNHDAMYWYRQDPGQGLRLIYYSQIVNDFQKGDIAEGYSVSREKKESFPLTVTSAQKNPTAFYLCASSIGPHEGLKWSSYNEQFFGPGTRLTVL.

This clonotype was counted once. This sequence may be a read error, since a much larger clone differs from it by one base. The rearrangement links TRBV13 to TRBJ1-5; no clear D gene. Germline-derived CDR1 and CDR2 are PRHDT and FYEKMQ (reference sequence). This CDR3 is 13 amino acids long. As DNA, the CDR3 is TGTGCCAGCAGCCCGGGCCCTTATCAGCCCCGGCATTTT. Translating it yields CASSPGPYQPRHF.

In its sample, this clonotype was seen a few times. The V and J genes are TRBV30 and TRBJ2-1, with a tentative D call TRBD2 (5 bases). The germline V gene has CDR1 GTSNPN and CDR2 SVGIG (reference sequence). Trimming took off 2 bases at V and 3 bases at J, with 8 bases between the two ends. The CDR3 is made up of 13 amino acids. CDR3 protein: CAWSRGRYNEQFF. The CDR3 DNA follows: TGTGCCTGGAGTAGAGGGCGCTACAATGAGCAGTTCTTC. Full variable domain (outside the CDR3, taken from reference TRBV30 and TRBJ2-1): SQTIHQWPATLVQPVGSPLSLECTVEGTSNPNLYWYRQAAGRGLQLLFYSVGIGQISSEVPQNLSASRPQDRQFILSSKKLLLSDSGFYLCAWSRGRYNEQFFGPGTRLTVL.

This clonotype was seen ten or more times. The chain carries TRBV28 and TRBJ2-6; tentative D call: TRBD2 (7 bases). There are 17 residues in the CDR3. Deletions cut 7 bases from V and 2 bases from J, with 18 bases between. Germline V gives CDR1 MDHEN, CDR2 SYDVKM. CDR3 amino acids: CASKPDRGAAGANVLTF. DNA of the CDR3: TGTGCCAGCAAACCGGATCGGGGGGCAGCTGGGGCCAACGTCCTGACTTTC.

The V call is TRBV20-1, the J call TRBJ1-4; no definite D call. Per the germline V gene, CDR1 is DFQATT and CDR2 is SNEGSKA (reference sequence). Deletions cut 5 bases from V and 8 bases from J, with 15 bases between. The CDR3 has 13 residues. CDR3 sequence: CSAVRLSKEKLFF. In DNA form, the CDR3 reads TGCAGTGCTGTTCGACTGTCAAAGGAAAAACTGTTTTTT.

This clonotype occurred many times. The chain recombines TRBV29-1 with TRBJ2-7; a possible D gene is TRBD1 (5 bases). The germline V gene encodes CDR1 SQVTM and CDR2 ANQGSEA. The CDR3 is 13 residues long. The ends were cut back, 6 bases at V and 2 bases at J, with 14 bases in the middle. The CDR3 protein is CSVRGTATYEQYF. The CDR3 DNA sequence: TGCAGCGTAAGGGGAACAGCAACCTACGAGCAGTACTTC.

This clonotype came up many times. The chain combines TRBV2 with TRBJ1-4; possible D gene TRBD1, 6 bases. CDR3 length equals 19 residues. V shed 3 bases and J shed 1 base, with 21 bases lying between them. CDR1 and CDR2 (germline): SNHLY, FYNNEI. CDR3 sequence: CASSDPVQGGIGTNEKLFF. The CDR3 region has the DNA TGTGCCAGCAGTGACCCTGTACAGGGAGGCATTGGAACTAATGAAAAACTGTTTTTT.

V usage is TRBV20-1 and J usage is TRBJ1-6; 8 bases match TRBD1. After removal of 6 bases from V and 7 bases from J, the junction contained 5 bases not matched to a gene. This CDR3 is 13 amino acids long. CDR1 is DFQATT and CDR2 is SNEGSKA in the germline V gene (reference sequence). CDR3 nucleotide sequence: TGCAGTGCAAGGACAGGGCGAAATTCACCCCTCCACTTT. Protein: CSARTGRNSPLHF.

The chain links TRBV2 to TRBJ1-5; 7 nucleotides agree with TRBD1. The germline CDR1 and CDR2 sequences are SNHLY and FYNNEI. With 5 bases clipped from V and 2 bases from J, the junction kept 6 bases outside the gene matches. The CDR3 extends over 15 amino acids. The CDR3 region is CASSPSQGGNQPQHF. The CDR3 nucleotides read TGTGCCAGCAGTCCTTCGCAGGGGGGCAATCAGCCCCAGCATTTT.

This clonotype was seen more than once but under ten times. V and J are TRBV3-1 and TRBJ1-3, with D hard to call. There are 15 residues in the CDR3. V was trimmed by 2 bases and J by 0 bases, leaving 8 bases between them. Per the germline V gene, CDR1 is LGHDT and CDR2 is YNNKEL (reference sequence). The CDR3 DNA sequence: TGTGCCAGCAGCCAAAAACAGAGCTCTGGAAACACCATATATTTT. Encoded protein: CASSQKQSSGNTIYF.

There are many counts of this clonotype. The chain is built from TRBV28 and TRBJ2-7, with TRBD1 matching over 9 bases. There are 14 residues in the CDR3. The germline CDR1 and CDR2 sequences are MDHEN and SYDVKM. V lost 6 bases, J lost 3 bases, and 6 bases stayed unmatched. The CDR3 region is CASRNRDRVYEQYF. As DNA, the CDR3 is TGTGCCAGCAGGAACCGGGACAGGGTCTACGAGCAGTACTTC.